These T cell receptor beta chains were read from a single sample in a study of shared clonotypes between healthy human individuals. TCRdb keeps only in-frame clones here, not all; method: immunoSEQ multiplex PCR. Of about 2.1 million clones detected, about 93% appear once; the ten largest clones hold around 1.7%. The source material was naive CD8+ T cells from PBMCs. These receptors were collected from a man in his late teens or twenties in good health. Some clones in this sample may be carry-over from other donors' samples. The CDR3 runs from the conserved cysteine through the conserved F or W. A clone size is listed for some rows: how often the clone was seen (once, few, many), or a class if it is expanded.

v_gene | abundance | CDR3aa
TRBV10-3 | - | CAVTSGLNTEAFF
TRBV29-1 | - | CSVASGSAYEQYF
TRBV11-2 | - | CASSLEVRDSYEQYF
TRBV5-6 | - | CASSPGFAYNEQFF
TRBV27 | - | CASSLSANQNIQYF
TRBV6-5 | - | CASSYSVGRRTYEQYF
TRBV4-1 | - | CASSPLGVQLYTGELFF
TRBV6-6 | once | CASSYGIFRGTEAFF
TRBV27 | - | CASSSDVSQETQYF
TRBV4-1 | once | CASSQVVGGNYGYTF
TRBV29-1 | - | CSVLRDYEQYF